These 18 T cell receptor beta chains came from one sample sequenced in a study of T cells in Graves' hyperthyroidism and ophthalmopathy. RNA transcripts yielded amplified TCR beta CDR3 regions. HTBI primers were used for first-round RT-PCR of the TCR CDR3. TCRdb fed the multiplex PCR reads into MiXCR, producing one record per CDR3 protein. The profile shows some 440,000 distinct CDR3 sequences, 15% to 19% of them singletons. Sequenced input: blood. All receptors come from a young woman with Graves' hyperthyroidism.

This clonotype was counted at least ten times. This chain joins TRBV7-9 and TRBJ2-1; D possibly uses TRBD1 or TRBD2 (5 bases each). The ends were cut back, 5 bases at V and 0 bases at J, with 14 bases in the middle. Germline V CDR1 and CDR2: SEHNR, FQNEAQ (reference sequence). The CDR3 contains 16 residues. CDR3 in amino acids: CASSPREGISYNEQFF. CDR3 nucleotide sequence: TGTGCCAGCAGCCCCAGAGAGGGGATCTCCTACAATGAGCAGTTCTTC.

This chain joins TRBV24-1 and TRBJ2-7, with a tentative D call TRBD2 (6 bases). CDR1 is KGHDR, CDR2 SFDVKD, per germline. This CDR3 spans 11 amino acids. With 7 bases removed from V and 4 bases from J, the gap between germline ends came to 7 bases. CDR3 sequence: CATSGGYEQYF. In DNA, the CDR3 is TGTGCCACCAGCGGAGGGTACGAGCAGTACTTC.

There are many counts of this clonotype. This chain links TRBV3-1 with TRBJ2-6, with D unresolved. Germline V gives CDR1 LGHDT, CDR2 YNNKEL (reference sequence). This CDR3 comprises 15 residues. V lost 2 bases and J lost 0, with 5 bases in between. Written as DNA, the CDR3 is TGTGCCAGCAGCCAATGGAGCTCTGGGGCCAACGTCCTGACTTTC. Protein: CASSQWSSGANVLTF.

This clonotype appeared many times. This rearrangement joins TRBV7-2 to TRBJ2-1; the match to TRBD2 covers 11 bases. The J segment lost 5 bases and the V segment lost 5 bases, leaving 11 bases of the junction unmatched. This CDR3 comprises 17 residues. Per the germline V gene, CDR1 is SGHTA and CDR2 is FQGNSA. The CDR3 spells CASSPNRLAGGDNEQFF. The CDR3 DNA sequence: TGTGCCAGCAGCCCCAATCGTTTAGCGGGGGGGGACAATGAGCAGTTCTTC. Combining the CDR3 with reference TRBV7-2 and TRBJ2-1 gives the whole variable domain GAGVSQSPSNKVTEKGKDVELRCDPISGHTALYWYRQSLGQGLEFLIYFQGNSAPDKSGLPSDRFSAERTGGSVSTLTIQRTQQEDSAVYLCASSPNRLAGGDNEQFFGPGTRLTVL.

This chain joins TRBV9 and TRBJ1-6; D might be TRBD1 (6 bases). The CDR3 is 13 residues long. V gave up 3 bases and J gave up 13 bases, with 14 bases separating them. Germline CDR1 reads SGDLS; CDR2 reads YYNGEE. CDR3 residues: CASSAGGGFPLHF. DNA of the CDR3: TGTGCCAGCAGCGCGGGGGGCGGGTTCCCCCTCCACTTT.

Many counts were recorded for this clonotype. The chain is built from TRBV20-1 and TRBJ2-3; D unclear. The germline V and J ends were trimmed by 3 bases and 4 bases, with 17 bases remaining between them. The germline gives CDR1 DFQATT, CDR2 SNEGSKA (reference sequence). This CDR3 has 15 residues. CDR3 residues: CSASGSWGRADTQYF. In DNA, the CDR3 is TGCAGTGCTAGCGGGTCATGGGGAAGGGCAGATACGCAGTATTTT.

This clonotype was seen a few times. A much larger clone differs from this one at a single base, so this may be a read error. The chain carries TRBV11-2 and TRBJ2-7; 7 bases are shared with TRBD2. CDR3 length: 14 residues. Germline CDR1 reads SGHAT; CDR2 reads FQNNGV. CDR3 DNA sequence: TGTGCCAGCAGCCTGGGAGGGCGCGTCTACGAGCAGTGCTTC. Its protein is CASSLGGRVYEQCF.

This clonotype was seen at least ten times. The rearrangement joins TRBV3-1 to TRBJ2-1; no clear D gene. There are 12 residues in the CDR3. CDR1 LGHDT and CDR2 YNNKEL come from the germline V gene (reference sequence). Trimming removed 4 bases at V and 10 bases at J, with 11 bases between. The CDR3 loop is CASSLSELEQFF. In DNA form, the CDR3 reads TGTGCCAGCAGCCTCTCGGAGTTGGAGCAGTTCTTC.

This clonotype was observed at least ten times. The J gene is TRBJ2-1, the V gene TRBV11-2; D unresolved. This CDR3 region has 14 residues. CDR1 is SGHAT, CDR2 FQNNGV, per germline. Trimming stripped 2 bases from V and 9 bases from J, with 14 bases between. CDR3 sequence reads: CASSLPSSLGEQFF. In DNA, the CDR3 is TGTGCCAGCAGCTTACCGAGTAGTTTAGGTGAGCAGTTCTTC.

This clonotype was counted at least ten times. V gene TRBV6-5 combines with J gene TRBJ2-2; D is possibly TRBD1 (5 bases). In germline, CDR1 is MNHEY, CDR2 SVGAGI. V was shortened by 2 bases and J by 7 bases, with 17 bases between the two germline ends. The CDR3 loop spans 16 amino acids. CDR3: CASSYTDSLGIGELFF. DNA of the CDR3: TGTGCCAGCAGTTACACCGACAGCTTGGGGATCGGGGAGCTGTTTTTT.

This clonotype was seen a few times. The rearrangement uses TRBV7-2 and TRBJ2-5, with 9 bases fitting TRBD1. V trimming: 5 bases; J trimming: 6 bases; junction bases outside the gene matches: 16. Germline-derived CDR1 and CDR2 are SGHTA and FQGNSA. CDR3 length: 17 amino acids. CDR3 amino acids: CASSKEPFGTGIQTQYF. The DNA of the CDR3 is TGTGCCAGCAGCAAAGAGCCGTTCGGGACAGGGATCCAGACCCAGTACTTC.

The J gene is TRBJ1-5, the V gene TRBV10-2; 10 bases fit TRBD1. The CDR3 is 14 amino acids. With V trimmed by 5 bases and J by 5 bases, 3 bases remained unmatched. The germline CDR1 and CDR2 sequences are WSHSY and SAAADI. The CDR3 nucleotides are TGCGCCAGCAGTCGACAGGGGGCATATCAGCCCCAGCATTTT. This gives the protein CASSRQGAYQPQHF.

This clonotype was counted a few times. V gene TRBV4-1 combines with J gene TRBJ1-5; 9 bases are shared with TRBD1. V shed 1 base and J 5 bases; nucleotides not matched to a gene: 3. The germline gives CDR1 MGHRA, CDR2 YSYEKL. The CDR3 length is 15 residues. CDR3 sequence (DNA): TGCGCCAGCAGCCAAGGGACAGGGGCTTATCAGCCCCAGCATTTT. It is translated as CASSQGTGAYQPQHF.

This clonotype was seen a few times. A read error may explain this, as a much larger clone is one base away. CDR3 sequence: CSAGDPLSGSTSYNEQFF. The CDR3 DNA sequence: TGCAGTGCTGGAGATCCCCTTAGCGGTTCCACCTCCTACAATGAGCAGTTCTTC. The chain links TRBV20-1 to TRBJ2-1; D possibly corresponds to TRBD2 (6 bases). The CDR3 is 18 amino acids. Germline CDR1 is DFQATT and CDR2 is SNEGSKA (reference sequence).

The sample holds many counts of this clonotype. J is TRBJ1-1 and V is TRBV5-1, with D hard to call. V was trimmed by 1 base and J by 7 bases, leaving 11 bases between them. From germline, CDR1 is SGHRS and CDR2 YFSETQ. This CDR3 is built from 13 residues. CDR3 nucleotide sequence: TGCGCCAGCAGCTTGAAGAGCGTGAATGAAGCTTTCTTT. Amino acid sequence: CASSLKSVNEAFF.

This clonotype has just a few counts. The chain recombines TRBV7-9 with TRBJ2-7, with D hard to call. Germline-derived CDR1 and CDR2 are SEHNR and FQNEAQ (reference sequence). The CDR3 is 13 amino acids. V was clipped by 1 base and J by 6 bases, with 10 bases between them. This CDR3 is CASSLGVGSEQYF. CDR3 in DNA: TGTGCCAGCAGCTTAGGGGTAGGGTCCGAGCAGTACTTC. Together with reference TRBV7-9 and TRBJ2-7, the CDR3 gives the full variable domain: DTGVSQNPRHKITKRGQNVTFRCDPISEHNRLYWYRQTLGQGPEFLTYFQNEAQLEKSRLLSDRFSAERPKGSFSTLEIQRTEQGDSAMYLCASSLGVGSEQYFGPGTRLTVT.

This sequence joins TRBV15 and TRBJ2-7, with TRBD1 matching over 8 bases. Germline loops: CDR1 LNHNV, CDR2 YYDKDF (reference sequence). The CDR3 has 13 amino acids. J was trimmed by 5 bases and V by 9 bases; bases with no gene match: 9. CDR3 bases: TGTGCCACAGGAGAACAGGGGGGCAACGAGCAGTACTTC. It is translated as CATGEQGGNEQYF.

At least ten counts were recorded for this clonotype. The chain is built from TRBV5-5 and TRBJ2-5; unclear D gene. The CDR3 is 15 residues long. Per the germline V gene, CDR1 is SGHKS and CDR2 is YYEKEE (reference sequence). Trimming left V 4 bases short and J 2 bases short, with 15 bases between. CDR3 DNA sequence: TGTGCCAGCAGCCCCGGACCTCTCCCGCAAGAGACCCAGTACTTC. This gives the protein CASSPGPLPQETQYF.